The 15 T cell receptor beta chains below all came from one sample that was sequenced in a study of T cell responses to AZD1222 COVID-19 vaccine. Method: immunoSEQ multiplex PCR; TCRdb's copy keeps in-frame clones and lacks some. This sample has 140,000 or so clones, with nearly 90% found just once. This specimen consisted of peripheral blood, obtained 28 days after the second dose of the MenACWY control vaccine. Every receptor here comes from an adult who received the MenACWY meningococcal vaccine as a control.

The chain recombines TRBV7-8 with TRBJ2-7; 7 positions match TRBD1. J lost 1 base, V lost 3 bases, and 3 bases had no gene match. Germline V gene data show CDR1 as SGHVS and CDR2 as FQNEAQ. The CDR3 runs 14 residues. The CDR3 region is CASSFGTVSYEQYF. The CDR3 DNA is TGTGCCAGCAGCTTCGGGACAGTGTCCTACGAGCAGTACTTC.

The chain has TRBV7-3 and TRBJ2-2; D ambiguous. The CDR3 covers 14 residues. Germline CDR1 is SGHTA and CDR2 is FQGTGA. V was trimmed by 3 bases and J by 5 bases, leaving 10 bases between them. The CDR3 nucleotides are TGTGCCAGCAGCTTCCGGCCTGGGACCGGGGAGCTGTTTTTT. Translation gives CASSFRPGTGELFF. The full variable domain, rest sourced from reference TRBV7-3 and TRBJ2-2, is GAGVSQTPSNKVTEKGKYVELRCDPISGHTALYWYRQSLGQGPEFLIYFQGTGAADDSGLPNDRFFAVRPEGSVSTLKIQRTERGDSAVYLCASSFRPGTGELFFGEGSRLTVL.

The count of this clone is one. The rearrangement uses TRBV28 and TRBJ1-2; D is uncertain. The CDR3 is 16 residues long. V lost 5 bases and J 0 bases, leaving 16 bases between the germline ends. The V gene's germline CDR1 is MDHEN and CDR2 SYDVKM. CDR3 protein: CASSGRVGRSNYGYTF. The CDR3 DNA follows: TGTGCCAGCAGTGGGCGGGTGGGTCGATCTAACTATGGCTACACCTTC.

In DNA form, the CDR3 reads TGTGCCAGCTCACCAGGGGCTAGCGCAACCTACGAGCAGTACTTC. As protein: CASSPGASATYEQYF. This rearrangement joins TRBV18 to TRBJ2-7; a possible D gene is TRBD2 (6 bases). The CDR3 runs 15 residues. V was pared by 2 bases and J by 2 bases, with 13 bases between. Germline V gene data show CDR1 as KGHSH and CDR2 as LQKENI.

CDR3 residues: CASGRSWQGNYGYTF. The CDR3, as DNA: TGTGCCAGCGGCCGGAGTTGGCAGGGAAACTATGGCTACACCTTC. The V gene is TRBV28, the J gene TRBJ1-2, with a weak D call TRBD1 (5 bases). V was trimmed by 8 bases and J by 2 bases, leaving 18 bases between them. This CDR3 spans 15 amino acids. Germline CDR1 MDHEN, CDR2 SYDVKM.

CDR3 nucleotide sequence: TGTGCCAGCAGCCCGAGGACAGCTGAAAAACTGTTTTTT. Translating it yields CASSPRTAEKLFF. The rearrangement joins TRBV4-2 to TRBJ1-4; D may be TRBD1 (6 bases). Germline assignment: CDR1 LGHNA and CDR2 YNFKEQ. This CDR3 comprises 13 residues. Deletions cut 4 bases from V and 7 bases from J, with 10 bases between.

The chain recombines TRBV5-6 with TRBJ2-1, with a weak D call TRBD1 (6 bases). The CDR3 consists of 14 residues. V was cut by 1 base and J by 7 bases, with 12 bases left in between. Germline V gene sequence: CDR1 SGHDT, CDR2 YYEEEE. The CDR3 sequence: CASSLWGRRNEQFF. CDR3 in DNA: TGTGCCAGCAGCTTGTGGGGGCGAAGGAATGAGCAGTTCTTC.

This CDR3 reads CASSLFYEIPHF. The CDR3 nucleotides are TGTGCCAGCAGTTTATTTTACGAGATCCCCCACTTT. The V and J genes are TRBV28 and TRBJ1-6; D gene ambiguous. CDR1 and CDR2 (germline): MDHEN, SYDVKM. V lost 1 base, J lost 18 bases, and 13 bases lay in between. The CDR3 loop spans 12 amino acids.

The chain is built from TRBV4-3 and TRBJ1-2; tentatively, D is TRBD1 (5 bases). Trimming cost V 2 bases and J 2 bases, with 15 bases left between them. Germline V CDR1 and CDR2: LGHNA, YSLEER. The CDR3 length is 16 residues. The CDR3 region has the DNA TGCGCCAGCAGCCAACCTGGTGCCAGGGACAACTATGGCTACACCTTC. This gives the protein CASSQPGARDNYGYTF.

The V and J genes are TRBV11-2 and TRBJ2-5, with TRBD2 identical over 9 bases. The CDR3 consists of 14 residues. The germline gives CDR1 SGHAT, CDR2 FQNNGV. The trim removed 1 base at V and 7 bases at J, leaving 4 bases unmatched. The chain's CDR3 is CASSLGLAAGTQYF. CDR3 nucleotide sequence: TGTGCCAGCAGCTTAGGACTAGCGGCAGGGACCCAGTACTTC.

The chain combines TRBV28 with TRBJ2-3, with TRBD2 matching over 10 bases. CDR3 size: 14 residues. Germline assignment: CDR1 MDHEN and CDR2 SYDVKM. The junction had 3 bases not matched to a gene; V was cut back by 4 bases and J by 5 bases. DNA for the CDR3: TGTGCCAGCAGTTCGCGGACTAGCGGAGATACGCAGTATTTT. Translated: CASSSRTSGDTQYF.

The CDR3 bases are TGTGCCAGCAGCCAACGCATAGGCAGGGAGACCCAGTACTTC. Translated: CASSQRIGRETQYF. This chain joins TRBV3-1 (or the pseudogene TRBV3-2) and TRBJ2-5; no clear D gene. There are 14 residues in the CDR3. CDR1 is LGHDT and CDR2 is YNNKEL in the germline V gene (reference sequence). V lost 2 bases, J lost 5 bases, and 12 bases lay in between.

The rearrangement joins TRBV9 to TRBJ2-7, with TRBD1 matching 9 bases. The CDR3 consists of 16 residues. In germline, CDR1 is SGDLS, CDR2 YYNGEE. Trimming cost V 0 bases and J 5 bases; bases outside gene matches: 9. This chain's CDR3 is CASSVVRATGGDEQYF. Here the CDR3 DNA reads TGTGCCAGCAGCGTAGTCCGAGCAACAGGGGGCGACGAGCAGTACTTC.

This chain joins TRBV29-1 and TRBJ1-1; perhaps TRBD1 as D (6 bases). The CDR3 is made up of 14 amino acids. V was pared by 7 bases and J by 0 bases, with 15 bases between. Germline values: CDR1 SQVTM, CDR2 ANQGSEA. The CDR3 spells CSGGGPNMNTEAFF. The CDR3 DNA is TGCAGCGGAGGGGGGCCCAACATGAACACTGAAGCTTTCTTT.

This CDR3 is CASSWTGSEAFF. In DNA, the CDR3 is TGCGCCAGCAGCTGGACCGGGTCTGAAGCTTTCTTT. V usage is TRBV5-1 and J usage is TRBJ1-1; D is uncertain. The ends were cut back, 3 bases at V and 6 bases at J, with 9 bases in the middle. Germline V gene data show CDR1 as SGHRS and CDR2 as YFSETQ. The length of the CDR3 is 12 residues.